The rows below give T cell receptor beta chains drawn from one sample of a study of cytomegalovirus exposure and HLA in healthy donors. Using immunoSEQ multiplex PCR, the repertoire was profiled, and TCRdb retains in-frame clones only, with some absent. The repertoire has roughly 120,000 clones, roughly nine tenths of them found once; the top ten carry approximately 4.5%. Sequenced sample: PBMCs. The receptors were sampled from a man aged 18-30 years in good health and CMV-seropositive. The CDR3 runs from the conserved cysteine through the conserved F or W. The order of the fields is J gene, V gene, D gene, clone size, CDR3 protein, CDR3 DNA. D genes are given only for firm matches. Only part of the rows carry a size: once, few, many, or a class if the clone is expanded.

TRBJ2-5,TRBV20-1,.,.,CSILSRETQYF,TGCAGTATACTAAGCCGCGAGACCCAGTACTTC
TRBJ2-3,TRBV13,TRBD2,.,CASSLGGLAVSTDTQYF,TGTGCCAGCAGCTTAGGGGGACTAGCGGTGAGCACAGATACGCAGTATTTT
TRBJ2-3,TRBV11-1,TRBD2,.,CASSLRPSGGGDTQYF,TGTGCCAGCAGCTTACGGCCTAGCGGGGGGGGAGATACGCAGTATTTT
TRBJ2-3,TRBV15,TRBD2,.,CATSRDTSTSGGWTGDTQYF,TGTGCCACCAGCAGAGACACCTCGACTAGCGGGGGTTGGACGGGAGATACGCAGTATTTT
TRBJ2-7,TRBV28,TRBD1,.,CASSPLLGTGQGTYEQYF,TGTGCCAGCAGTCCGCTTCTTGGTACTGGACAGGGCACCTACGAGCAGTACTTC
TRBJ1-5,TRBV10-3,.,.,CAISPNTGPDQPQHF,TGTGCCATCAGTCCAAATACAGGGCCTGATCAGCCCCAGCATTTT
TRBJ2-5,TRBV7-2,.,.,CASSPGVGGIGETQYF,TGTGCCAGCAGCCCGGGGGTTGGGGGAATAGGGGAGACCCAGTACTTC
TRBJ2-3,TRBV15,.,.,CATSQRWDSGPQYF,TGTGCCACCAGCCAGCGTTGGGACTCCGGACCGCAGTATTTT
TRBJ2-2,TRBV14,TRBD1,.,CASSILRDRRPGELFF,TGTGCCAGCAGCATTCTTCGGGACAGGAGGCCCGGGGAGCTGTTTTTT
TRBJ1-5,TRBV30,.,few,CAWSVTGRGNQPQHF,TGTGCCTGGAGCGTTACAGGGAGGGGCAATCAGCCCCAGCATTTT
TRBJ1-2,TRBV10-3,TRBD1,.,CAIGTGGTGGYTF,TGTGCCATTGGGACAGGGGGGACAGGTGGCTACACCTTC
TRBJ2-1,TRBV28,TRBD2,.,CASSFPVGGGSNEQFF,TGTGCCAGCAGTTTCCCGGTGGGCGGGGGGTCCAATGAGCAGTTCTTC
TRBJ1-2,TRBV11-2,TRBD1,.,CASSLGSRTGVDYGYTF,TGTGCCAGCAGCTTAGGTTCCAGGACAGGGGTGGACTATGGCTACACCTTC
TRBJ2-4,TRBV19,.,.,CASSIEGGNIQYF,TGTGCCAGTAGTATCGAAGGAGGGAACATTCAGTACTTC
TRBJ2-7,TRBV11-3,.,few,CASSPSGLNYEQYF,TGTGCCAGCAGCCCGAGTGGACTTAACTACGAGCAGTACTTC
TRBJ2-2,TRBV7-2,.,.,CASSLAGVANTGELFF,TGTGCCAGCAGCTTGGCCGGGGTCGCGAACACCGGGGAGCTGTTTTTT
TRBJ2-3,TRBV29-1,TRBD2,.,CSAGSGAPSTDTQYF,TGCAGCGCTGGGAGCGGGGCCCCTAGCACAGATACGCAGTATTTT
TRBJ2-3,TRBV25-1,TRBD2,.,CASSATSFWTDTQYF,TGTGCCAGCAGCGCGACTAGCTTCTGGACAGATACGCAGTATTTT